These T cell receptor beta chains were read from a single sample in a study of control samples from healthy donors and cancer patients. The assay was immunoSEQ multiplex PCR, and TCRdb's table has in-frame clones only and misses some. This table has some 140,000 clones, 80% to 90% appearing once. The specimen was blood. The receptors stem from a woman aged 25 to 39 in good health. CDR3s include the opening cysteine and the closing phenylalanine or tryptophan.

cdr3_aa: CASSYQVNTEAFF
j_call: TRBJ1-1
cdr3_length: 13
v_call: TRBV6-5

cdr3_aa: CASSYSTGELFF
j_call: TRBJ2-2
cdr3_length: 12
v_call: TRBV6-6

cdr3_aa: CATSRDDAAEAFF
j_call: TRBJ1-1
cdr3_length: 13
v_call: TRBV15

cdr3_aa: CASSWDRDVGGYTF
j_call: TRBJ1-2
cdr3_length: 14
v_call: TRBV2

cdr3_aa: CASKTWQGAADTQYF
j_call: TRBJ2-3
cdr3_length: 15
v_call: TRBV6-5

cdr3_aa: CATSDLGQGSAYFF
j_call: TRBJ2-1
cdr3_length: 14
v_call: TRBV24-1

cdr3_aa: CAISESASGGAETQYF
j_call: TRBJ2-5
cdr3_length: 16
v_call: TRBV10-3

cdr3_aa: CASSVGQGAPMNTEAFF
j_call: TRBJ1-1
cdr3_length: 17
v_call: TRBV9

cdr3_aa: CASSSDGRGMNTEAFF
j_call: TRBJ1-1
cdr3_length: 16
v_call: TRBV7-9

cdr3_aa: CASSMADAGQPYNEQFF
j_call: TRBJ2-1
cdr3_length: 17
v_call: TRBV19

cdr3_aa: CAISETGGMDVNEQFF
j_call: TRBJ2-1
cdr3_length: 16
v_call: TRBV10-3

cdr3_aa: CASSSLDRRDTEAFF
j_call: TRBJ1-1
cdr3_length: 15
v_call: TRBV5-6

cdr3_aa: CATSRTGTGDYEQYF
j_call: TRBJ2-7
cdr3_length: 15
v_call: TRBV15

cdr3_aa: CASSIARAEAFF
j_call: TRBJ1-1
cdr3_length: 12
v_call: TRBV19

cdr3_aa: CASSQTRAGELFF
j_call: TRBJ2-2
cdr3_length: 13
v_call: TRBV3-1/TRBV3-2

cdr3_aa: CASTPVAGGLYTQYF
j_call: TRBJ2-3
cdr3_length: 15
v_call: TRBV19

cdr3_aa: CASSIRQANQPQHF
j_call: TRBJ1-5
cdr3_length: 14
v_call: TRBV19

cdr3_aa: CASAFSRGRAGELFF
j_call: TRBJ2-2
cdr3_length: 15
v_call: TRBV6-5

cdr3_aa: CASSLRGDQPQHF
j_call: TRBJ1-5
cdr3_length: 13
v_call: TRBV12-3/TRBV12-4

cdr3_aa: CAWSDGQSYGYTF
j_call: TRBJ1-2
cdr3_length: 13
v_call: TRBV30

cdr3_aa: CASKMDSNYGYTF
j_call: TRBJ1-2
cdr3_length: 13
v_call: TRBV5-1

cdr3_aa: CSVTRTGTYEQYF
j_call: TRBJ2-7
cdr3_length: 13
v_call: TRBV29-1

cdr3_aa: CASSQDAGTSYNEQFF
j_call: TRBJ2-1
cdr3_length: 16
v_call: TRBV14

cdr3_aa: CAISDRGANTEAFF
j_call: TRBJ1-1
cdr3_length: 14
v_call: TRBV10-3

cdr3_aa: CASSEPTGTEEEKLFF
j_call: TRBJ1-4
cdr3_length: 16
v_call: TRBV10-1

cdr3_aa: CASSYSGNRGQETQYF
j_call: TRBJ2-5
cdr3_length: 16
v_call: TRBV6-5

cdr3_aa: CASSQGDTKNIQYF
j_call: TRBJ2-4
cdr3_length: 14
v_call: TRBV19

cdr3_aa: CASSPSQDQHTEAFF
j_call: TRBJ1-1
cdr3_length: 15
v_call: TRBV5-4

cdr3_aa: CASSMQQGAFGYTF
j_call: TRBJ1-2
cdr3_length: 14
v_call: TRBV19

cdr3_aa: CASSLALIPGNTIYF
j_call: TRBJ1-3
cdr3_length: 15
v_call: TRBV11-2

cdr3_aa: CASSRPLAGDDTGELFF
j_call: TRBJ2-2
cdr3_length: 17
v_call: TRBV12-1

cdr3_aa: CASSHPRSGELFF
j_call: TRBJ2-2
cdr3_length: 13
v_call: TRBV3-1/TRBV3-2

cdr3_aa: CASSPPDGSNQPQHF
j_call: TRBJ1-5
cdr3_length: 15
v_call: TRBV28

cdr3_aa: CASSVTGNEKLFF
j_call: TRBJ1-4
cdr3_length: 13
v_call: TRBV19

cdr3_aa: CASSPGQINYGYTF
j_call: TRBJ1-2
cdr3_length: 14
v_call: TRBV28

cdr3_aa: CASSQDGNNYEQYF
j_call: TRBJ2-7
cdr3_length: 14
v_call: TRBV14

cdr3_aa: CASRFPASGRWNTGELFF
j_call: TRBJ2-2
cdr3_length: 18
v_call: TRBV12-2

cdr3_aa: CASSLEKGYNEQFF
j_call: TRBJ2-1
cdr3_length: 14
v_call: TRBV25-1

cdr3_aa: CASSLTAASGTDTQYF
j_call: TRBJ2-3
cdr3_length: 16
v_call: TRBV7-2

cdr3_aa: CASSLNGGRNQPQHF
j_call: TRBJ1-5
cdr3_length: 15
v_call: TRBV5-6

cdr3_aa: CASSLNLAGVTGELFF
j_call: TRBJ2-2
cdr3_length: 16
v_call: TRBV27

cdr3_aa: CASSERQPQHF
j_call: TRBJ1-5
cdr3_length: 11
v_call: TRBV6-1

cdr3_aa: CASSYSVVGQHLYEQYF
j_call: TRBJ2-7
cdr3_length: 17
v_call: TRBV6-2/TRBV6-3

cdr3_aa: CASSRAGPRQPQHF
j_call: TRBJ1-5
cdr3_length: 14
v_call: TRBV3-1/TRBV3-2

cdr3_aa: CASSPEEKLFF
j_call: TRBJ1-4
cdr3_length: 11
v_call: TRBV18

cdr3_aa: CASRLVVETQYF
j_call: TRBJ2-5
cdr3_length: 12
v_call: TRBV2

cdr3_aa: CASRESSGANVLTF
j_call: TRBJ2-6
cdr3_length: 14
v_call: TRBV2

cdr3_aa: CATSGGPNEQFF
j_call: TRBJ2-1
cdr3_length: 12
v_call: TRBV15

cdr3_aa: CASSQDRGREAFF
j_call: TRBJ1-1
cdr3_length: 13
v_call: TRBV6-5

cdr3_aa: CASSPLQGATNQPQHF
j_call: TRBJ1-5
cdr3_length: 16
v_call: TRBV28

cdr3_aa: CASSPGSVGGSEQYF
j_call: TRBJ2-7
cdr3_length: 15
v_call: TRBV7-6